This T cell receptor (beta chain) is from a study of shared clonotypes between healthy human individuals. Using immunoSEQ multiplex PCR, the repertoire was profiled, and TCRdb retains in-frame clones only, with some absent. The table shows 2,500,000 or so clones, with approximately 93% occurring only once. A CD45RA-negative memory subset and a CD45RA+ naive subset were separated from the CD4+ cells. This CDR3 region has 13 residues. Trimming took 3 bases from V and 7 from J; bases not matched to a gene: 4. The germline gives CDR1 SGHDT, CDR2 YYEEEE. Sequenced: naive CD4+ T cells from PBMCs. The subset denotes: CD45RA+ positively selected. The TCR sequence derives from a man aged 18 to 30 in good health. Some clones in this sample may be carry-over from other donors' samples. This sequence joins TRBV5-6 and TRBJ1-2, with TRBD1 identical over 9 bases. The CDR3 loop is CASSYRGLGGYTF. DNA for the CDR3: TGTGCCAGCAGCTACAGGGGGCTTGGTGGCTACACCTTC.